This TCR beta chain was recorded in a study of T cells after yellow fever vaccination (dated by TCRdb to between 2018 and 2021). Study-level background: Libraries from fractions with low cell numbers were prepared with the SMART-Seq v4 Ultra Low Input RNA kit. Two healthy male donors, one aged 18 to 29 and one aged 30 to 39 years, were included in the cohort. Blood samples were taken at several timepoints before and after primary and secondary immunization, and bulk PBMC replicates and cell subsets were isolated. Bulk TCR alpha and beta repertoires were sequenced longitudinally to track T-cell clones before and after primary and booster YFV17D yellow fever vaccination. What the research found in general, with its limitations: Compared with the primary T-cell response, the secondary T-cell response was weaker but faster, peaking on day 5 rather than day 15. Only a couple of donors were included in the study, so the extent to which the findings can be generalized is limited. Most clones expanded after primary vaccination (approximately 96% of CD4 and approximately 86% of CD8) were re-detected after the booster, suggesting that broad memory maintenance occurred. A small fraction of clonotypes showed up in both the CD4 and CD8 compartments, probably as a result of convergent recombination. Because abundant contaminating clonotypes from the bulk population could be contained in FACS-sorted repertoires, computational filtering was required.

This clonotype has a count of ten or more. What this receptor recognizes is not known. No much larger clone exists at a distance of one base, and base qualities are not known. The treatment or condition label here, explained by the study, means: live attenuated yellow fever vaccine strain. Two biological replicates of bulk PBMCs were collected at each blood-draw timepoint. A standard Ficoll-Paque protocol was used to isolate PBMCs from peripheral blood. TriZol was used to extract RNA from bulk PBMCs, from CD4 and CD8 fractions, and from dextramer-positive and dextramer-negative fractions. Deletion took 6 bases off V and 3 bases off J, with a span of 9 bases between the germline ends. The CDR3 holds 12 amino acids from the cysteine to the phenylalanine. Only the CDR3 DNA stays, 36 bases, in frame from base 1. TCR cDNA was synthesized by 5'RACE template switching, through which a universal primer site and unique molecular identifiers were introduced. Priming for cDNA synthesis came from both the TCR alpha and TCR beta constant segments. Libraries were amplified in two PCR steps, with sample barcodes and sequencing adapters added in the second step. Libraries were sequenced on Illumina HiSeq 2500 (2x100 bp) or NovaSeq (2x150 bp). In the paper's pipeline: MIGEC handled demultiplexing of reads and collapsing into UMI consensus sequences, while MiXCR performed V(D)J alignment. Clonotypes responding to the vaccine were identified with edgeR on replicate PBMC samples, with the criteria of FDR below 0.01 and a log2 fold change above 5 up to day 15. Each bulk clonotype received a CD4 or CD8 identity based on whether the sequenced CD4 or CD8 repertoire contained that clonotype at higher abundance. Through fastp at Q25 and MiXCR, TCRdb rebuilt clones from the public reads, retaining in-frame beta chains. Every entry covers one CDR3 protein and lists the most common genes and DNA from its rows. V and J calls and clone size were set by TCRdb, not the authors. Within this sample are 450,000 to 650,000 distinct CDR3 sequences, with approximately 15% of them counted one time only. 11% to 15% of the sample lies in the top ten.

Source: PBMCs, taken on the day of the yellow fever booster vaccination. In this chain, TRBV12-3 or TRBV12-4 is recombined with TRBJ2-7; the D gene identity is not certain. The sequence was collected from a man aged 25 to 45 who received the YFV17D yellow fever vaccine. The CDR3 loop reads CASSRDFYEQYF. The DNA is TGTGCCAGCAGCCGAGACTTCTACGAGCAGTACTTC.